This T cell receptor beta chain is drawn from a study of blood T cells in healthy people across ages. Whole-study findings and limits: It was held that the diversity estimates obtained from one million T cells were underestimates.

Donors gave 9 to 10 milliliters of peripheral blood apiece. Isolation per sample recovered at least 6.5 million PBMCs. Each sample provided at least 5.5 micrograms of extracted total RNA. Then a second PCR, running roughly 7 to 11 cycles, was carried out with a sample-barcoded 5' primer and a J-beta primer mix. TCRdb reanalysed the 5' RACE reads using MiXCR and keeps one entry per CDR3 protein. The sample lists approximately 1,700,000 distinct CDR3 sequences, around 40% seen once, with roughly 23% in the top ten. As regards this clonotype: Antigen: not known.

The specimen was blood. The TCR comes from a human donor in good health.

The CDR3 protein is CASSQEGGTGSSPLHF. CDR3 sequence (DNA): TGCGCCAGCAGCCAAGAAGGGGGGACAGGTTCTTCACCCCTCCACTTT. The chain uses TRBV4-1 and TRBJ1-6; 8 bases match TRBD1. V trimming: 0 bases; J trimming: 9 bases; junction bases outside the gene matches: 7. Germline V gene sequence: CDR1 MGHRA, CDR2 YSYEKL. The length of the CDR3 is 16 residues.